What follows are 28 T cell receptor beta chains derived from one specimen sequenced in a study of shared clonotypes between healthy human individuals. Clones were sequenced by immunoSEQ multiplex PCR, and TCRdb holds only the in-frame ones, with some missing. In the table there are a few hundred thousand clones, roughly 84% of which are singletons. Sequencing was done on a sample of memory CD8+ T cells sorted from blood. Noted subset: CD45RO+ cells pooled with CCR7-negative TemRA cells. These receptors all come from a man between 18 and 35 years old in good health.

The chain links TRBV7-9 to TRBJ2-2; 8 bases map to TRBD1. The junction had 4 bases not matched to a gene; V was cut back by 0 bases and J by 1 base. From germline, CDR1 is SEHNR and CDR2 FQNEAQ (reference sequence). This CDR3 contains 17 residues. CDR3 amino acids: CASSLASGQGNTGELFF. CDR3 DNA sequence: TGTGCCAGCAGCTTAGCGTCTGGACAGGGGAACACCGGGGAGCTGTTTTTT.

CDR3 nucleotides: TGTGCCTGGAGTGAAAAATCTGGGGCCAACGTCCTGACTTTC. Its translation is CAWSEKSGANVLTF. The genes are TRBV30 and TRBJ2-6; D ambiguous. Between the trimmed V and J ends, which lost 1 base and 1 base, there was a span of 5 bases. The CDR3 has 14 amino acids. The germline V gene has CDR1 GTSNPN and CDR2 SVGIG (reference sequence). The entire variable domain, with the rest obtained from reference TRBV30 and TRBJ2-6, is as follows: SQTIHQWPATLVQPVGSPLSLECTVEGTSNPNLYWYRQAAGRGLQLLFYSVGIGQISSEVPQNLSASRPQDRQFILSSKKLLLSDSGFYLCAWSEKSGANVLTFGAGSRLTVL.

The chain carries TRBV4-3 and TRBJ2-7; D remains unclear. V was shortened by 1 base and J by 2 bases, with 6 bases between the two germline ends. This CDR3 is 13 amino acids long. Germline CDR1 is LGHNA and CDR2 is YSLEER. This chain's CDR3 is CASSQVIAYEQYF. The CDR3 bases are TGCGCCAGCAGCCAAGTCATCGCCTACGAGCAGTACTTC.

CDR3 amino acids: CASSSNRYLQETQYF. The CDR3 nucleotides read TGTGCCAGCAGCTCCAACAGGTACCTCCAAGAGACCCAGTACTTC. This chain uses TRBV7-9 with TRBJ2-5, with D possibly TRBD1 on 5 matching bases. V lost 4 bases and J lost 1, with 13 bases in between. The CDR3 length is 15 residues. Per the germline V gene, CDR1 is SEHNR and CDR2 is FQNEAQ (reference sequence). Filled out from reference TRBV7-9 and TRBJ2-5, the complete variable domain reads DTGVSQNPRHKITKRGQNVTFRCDPISEHNRLYWYRQTLGQGPEFLTYFQNEAQLEKSRLLSDRFSAERPKGSFSTLEIQRTEQGDSAMYLCASSSNRYLQETQYFGPGTRLLVL.

In its sample, this clone was seen a few times. This sequence joins TRBV2 and TRBJ2-7, with a tentative D call TRBD1 (5 bases). This CDR3 contains 12 residues. The V gene's germline CDR1 is SNHLY and CDR2 FYNNEI. V lost 11 bases to trimming and J lost 0 bases, with 11 bases between them. The CDR3 protein is CAPRRDSYEQYF. Written as DNA, the CDR3 is TGTGCCCCGCGCAGGGACTCCTACGAGCAGTACTTC.

The chain carries TRBV15 and TRBJ1-4; 7 bases match TRBD1. The ends lost 0 bases at V and 6 bases at J; junction bases unmatched: 4. This CDR3 contains 15 residues. Per germline, CDR1 LNHNV and CDR2 YYDKDF (reference sequence). The CDR3 loop reads CATSRDAGGDEKLFF. Here the CDR3 DNA reads TGTGCCACCAGCAGAGACGCAGGGGGGGATGAAAAACTGTTTTTT.

This chain uses TRBV7-2 with TRBJ2-2; D ambiguous. This CDR3 is 15 amino acids long. CDR1 is SGHTA and CDR2 is FQGNSA in the germline V gene. The V end lost 2 bases, the J end lost 5 bases, and 12 bases lay between the germline ends. The CDR3, as DNA: TGTGCCAGCAGCTTACCTCCCTCTTGGACCGGGGAGCTGTTTTTT. Translated, it gives CASSLPPSWTGELFF.

This clone was detected a few times. V and J are TRBV19 and TRBJ2-1; 8 positions match TRBD1. The CDR3 loop spans 14 amino acids. The germline gives CDR1 LNHDA, CDR2 SQIVND (reference sequence). The V gene end was trimmed by 7 bases and the J gene end by 3 bases; junction bases not matched to a gene: 5. CDR3 DNA: TGTGCCAGTACTATCGGACAGGGCTACAATGAGCAGTTCTTC. It specifies CASTIGQGYNEQFF.

This chain joins TRBV13 and TRBJ1-6; D possibly corresponds to TRBD1 (6 bases). Between the trimmed V and J ends, which lost 5 bases and 3 bases, there was a span of 17 bases. Germline CDR1 PRHDT, CDR2 FYEKMQ (reference sequence). The CDR3 runs to 17 residues. The CDR3 loop reads CASSLTENRDYNSPLHF. Here the CDR3 DNA reads TGTGCCAGCAGCCTTACCGAGAACAGGGACTATAATTCACCCCTCCACTTT.

CDR3 sequence reads: CASISTGEKLFF. In DNA, the CDR3 is TGTGCCAGCATCTCAACAGGGGAAAAACTGTTTTTT. The gene calls are TRBV2 and TRBJ1-4, with D maybe TRBD1 (6 bases). The CDR3 runs 12 residues. Germline V lookup: CDR1 SNHLY, CDR2 FYNNEI. Trimming pared 7 bases from V and 8 bases from J, leaving 11 bases between. Drawing the rest from reference TRBV2 and TRBJ1-4, the complete variable domain is EPEVTQTPSHQVTQMGQEVILRCVPISNHLYFYWYRQILGQKVEFLVSFYNNEISEKSEIFDDQFSVERPDGSNFTLKIRSTKLEDSAMYFCASISTGEKLFFGSGTQLSVL.

CDR3 amino acids: CASSYFSDQETQYF. The CDR3 DNA is TGTGCCAGCAGTTACTTTTCGGACCAAGAGACCCAGTACTTC. J is TRBJ2-5 and V is TRBV6-5; unclear D gene. V was pared by 1 base and J by 0 bases, with 6 bases between. Germline lookup yields CDR1 MNHEY and CDR2 SVGAGI. There are 14 residues in the CDR3.

The V gene is TRBV9, the J gene TRBJ2-5, with 8 bases that match TRBD2. Unmatched junction bases numbered 7, after V lost 5 bases and J lost 1 base. CDR1 SGDLS and CDR2 YYNGEE come from the germline V gene. This CDR3 has 15 amino acids. This CDR3 is CASSTGLVFQETQYF. The CDR3 nucleotides read TGTGCCAGCAGTACGGGACTAGTATTCCAAGAGACCCAGTACTTC.

The chain recombines TRBV7-8 with TRBJ2-7, with D unresolved. The length of the CDR3 is 14 residues. In germline, CDR1 is SGHVS, CDR2 FQNEAQ. The V end was cut by 5 bases, the J end by 2 bases, with 13 bases between. The CDR3 is CASSPAGEAYEQYF. The DNA for the CDR3 is TGTGCCAGCAGCCCTGCTGGTGAGGCCTACGAGCAGTACTTC.

This chain joins TRBV28 and TRBJ2-7, with D possibly TRBD1 on 6 matching bases. Germline values: CDR1 MDHEN, CDR2 SYDVKM. This CDR3 is built from 15 residues. Trimming cost V 5 bases and J 7 bases, with 21 bases left between them. The CDR3 spells CASSGGHLNMGEQYF. The CDR3 DNA reads TGTGCCAGCAGTGGGGGACATCTCAACATGGGGGAGCAGTACTTC.

J is TRBJ2-7 and V is TRBV13; 10 nucleotides align to TRBD1. After removal of 6 bases from V and 4 bases from J, the junction contained 3 bases not matched to a gene. CDR1 is PRHDT and CDR2 is FYEKMQ in the germline V gene (reference sequence). The length of the CDR3 is 13 residues. The CDR3 nucleotides read TGTGCCAGCAGTCGGGACAGGGGTTACGAGCAGTACTTC. The encoded protein is CASSRDRGYEQYF.

V is TRBV5-1 and J is TRBJ2-3, with 10 nucleotides matching TRBD2. V trimming: 0 bases; J trimming: 4 bases; junction bases outside the gene matches: 5. The length of the CDR3 is 16 residues. Per germline, CDR1 SGHRS and CDR2 YFSETQ. Here the CDR3 DNA reads TGCGCCAGCAGCTTGGAGGCTAGCGGGAGCGCAGATACGCAGTATTTT. This sequence encodes CASSLEASGSADTQYF.

The chain has TRBV6-6 and TRBJ1-2, with a possible D match to TRBD1 (6 bases). With 5 bases removed from V and 5 bases from J, the gap between germline ends came to 15 bases. The CDR3 is 14 residues long. The germline V gene encodes CDR1 MNHNY and CDR2 SVGAGI (reference sequence). CDR3 sequence (DNA): TGTGCCAGCAGTCTTTCCCAGGGGCCTTATGGCTACACCTTC. Protein sequence: CASSLSQGPYGYTF.

The rearrangement uses TRBV27 and TRBJ2-7; 9 bases map to TRBD1. Germline CDR1 and CDR2: MNHEY and SMNVEV (reference sequence). The junction had 17 bases not matched to a gene; V was cut back by 3 bases and J by 5 bases. There are 18 residues in the CDR3. The CDR3 region has the DNA TGTGCCAGCAGTTTCTACGGGACAGGGCTTCTCGCTGGGGACGAGCAGTACTTC. It translates to CASSFYGTGLLAGDEQYF.

V usage is TRBV5-6 and J usage is TRBJ1-2; D not resolved. Germline V gene data show CDR1 as SGHDT and CDR2 as YYEEEE. Trimming removed 3 bases from V and 9 bases from J, with 9 bases in between. This CDR3 region has 11 residues. CDR3 sequence (DNA): TGTGCCAGCAGCTCCCCGCGGAGCTACACCTTC. Its protein is CASSSPRSYTF.

The gene calls are TRBV7-9 and TRBJ2-7, with 7 bases that match TRBD2. Germline lookup yields CDR1 SEHNR and CDR2 FQNEAQ (reference sequence). The CDR3 contains 16 residues. J lost 0 bases, V lost 0 bases, and 5 bases had no gene match. In nucleotides, the CDR3 is TGTGCCAGCAGCTTAGCGCGGGCGGGGGACTCCTACGAGCAGTACTTC. It yields the protein CASSLARAGDSYEQYF.

This chain joins TRBV5-6 and TRBJ1-1; no definite D call. CDR1 is SGHDT and CDR2 is YYEEEE in the germline V gene. Trimming cost V 1 base and J 6 bases, with 10 bases left between them. The CDR3 covers 13 residues. The CDR3 sequence: CASSLWGGPEAFF. The CDR3 DNA is TGTGCCAGCAGCTTGTGGGGTGGCCCTGAAGCTTTCTTT.

This clone has just one count. The chain carries TRBV19 and TRBJ1-2, with TRBD1 identical over 7 bases. Germline lookup yields CDR1 LNHDA and CDR2 SQIVND (reference sequence). V lost 6 bases to trimming and J lost 3 bases; unmatched junction nucleotides: 16. The CDR3 is 17 amino acids. This CDR3 is CASRIRDRLLRHYGYTF. The CDR3 bases are TGTGCCAGTAGGATCCGGGACAGACTGTTACGGCACTATGGCTACACCTTC.

The chain joins TRBV15 to TRBJ2-7, with a weak D call TRBD1 (6 bases). In germline, CDR1 is LNHNV, CDR2 YYDKDF (reference sequence). The V end lost 4 bases, the J end lost 5 bases, and 15 bases lay between the germline ends. The CDR3 covers 14 residues. The CDR3 nucleotides are TGTGCCACCAGCAATTCCAGGGGTTCGGACGAGCAGTACTTC. The encoded protein is CATSNSRGSDEQYF.

The chain employs TRBV11-2 and TRBJ2-7; 7 bases agree with TRBD2. The ends lost 4 bases at V and 2 bases at J; junction bases unmatched: 11. From germline, CDR1 is SGHAT and CDR2 FQNNGV. There are 16 residues in the CDR3. The CDR3 bases are TGTGCCAGCAGCTCGGGCGGCGGGAGTCTCACCTACGAGCAGTACTTC. Its protein product is CASSSGGGSLTYEQYF. The entire variable domain, with the rest obtained from reference TRBV11-2 and TRBJ2-7, is as follows: EAGVAQSPRYKIIEKRQSVAFWCNPISGHATLYWYQQILGQGPKLLIQFQNNGVVDDSQLPKDRFSAERLKGVDSTLKIQPAKLEDSAVYLCASSSGGGSLTYEQYFGPGTRLTVT.

The genes are TRBV2 and TRBJ2-7; D might be TRBD1 (5 bases). V was pared by 6 bases and J by 3 bases, with 18 bases between. The length of the CDR3 is 15 residues. From germline, CDR1 is SNHLY and CDR2 FYNNEI. CDR3 amino acids: CASSSEGQDNYEQYF. Here the CDR3 DNA reads TGTGCCAGCAGCTCTGAAGGACAAGACAACTACGAGCAGTACTTC.

CDR3 region: CASSAFGGGAGNEQFF. The CDR3 DNA is TGTGCCAGCAGTGCGTTTGGCGGGGGGGCTGGCAATGAGCAGTTCTTC. The chain employs TRBV6-1 and TRBJ2-1; 9 bases line up with TRBD2. Germline V lookup: CDR1 MNHNS, CDR2 SASEGT. CDR3 size: 16 residues. The junction had 10 bases not matched to a gene; V was cut back by 4 bases and J by 6 bases.

This clone was recorded many times. This chain links TRBV27 with TRBJ2-1; 8 nucleotides line up with TRBD2. Germline V gene data show CDR1 as MNHEY and CDR2 as SMNVEV (reference sequence). Trimming cost V 5 bases and J 7 bases; bases outside gene matches: 4. CDR3 length equals 13 residues. The CDR3 bases are TGTGCCAGCAGTCCCGGGGGGGCTAATGAGCAGTTCTTC. Amino acids: CASSPGGANEQFF.

This sequence joins TRBV5-8 and TRBJ2-2, with TRBD1 identical over 12 bases. Trimming at V came to 4 bases and at J to 9 bases, leaving 7 bases not matched to a gene. This CDR3 has 15 residues. In germline, CDR1 is SGHTS, CDR2 YDEGEE. The CDR3 sequence is CASSDPGQGARELFF. CDR3 coding DNA: TGTGCCAGCAGCGATCCGGGACAGGGGGCCCGGGAGCTGTTTTTT.